A selection of T cell receptor beta chains follows, all from one sample in a study of cytomegalovirus exposure and HLA in healthy donors. Libraries were prepared by immunoSEQ multiplex PCR; TCRdb keeps only in-frame clonotypes and omits some of them. The sample lists roughly 150,000 clones; less than 85% were seen once. Sequencing was done on a sample of PBMCs. The receptors shown here come from a woman aged 45-60 years in good health and CMV-seropositive. Both conserved end residues are trimmed from each CDR3. The order of the fields is CDR3 length, D gene, V gene, J gene, CDR3 protein. D genes are given only for firm matches.

length: 13; D: -; V: TRBV4-1; J: TRBJ1-2; CDR3: ASSQDRGFNYGYA
length: 12; D: -; V: TRBV10-2; J: TRBJ2-1; CDR3: ASRTAGPYNEQF
length: 12; D: -; V: TRBV29-1; J: TRBJ2-7; CDR3: SVEDLGSGFGQY
length: 12; D: -; V: TRBV5-1; J: TRBJ1-1; CDR3: ASSYRQLNTEAF
length: 14; D: TRBD1; V: TRBV10-3; J: TRBJ1-6; CDR3: AISEWDRGHNSPLH
length: 11; D: -; V: TRBV7-2; J: TRBJ1-4; CDR3: ASSITTNEKLF
length: 10; D: TRBD2; V: TRBV7-9; J: TRBJ2-7; CDR3: SGGVEGYEQY
length: 14; D: -; V: TRBV30; J: TRBJ1-6; CDR3: AWNPRGGQGNSPLH
length: 13; D: -; V: TRBV9; J: TRBJ1-6; CDR3: ASSVSDSYNSPLH
length: 14; D: TRBD1; V: TRBV27; J: TRBJ2-2; CDR3: ASSFWTGGGTGELF
length: 12; D: TRBD1; V: TRBV19; J: TRBJ1-2; CDR3: ASSRMTGENGYT
length: 13; D: -; V: TRBV27; J: TRBJ2-7; CDR3: ASSLLGGLSDEQY
length: 13; D: TRBD1; V: TRBV9; J: TRBJ2-1; CDR3: ASSVGQGGDNEQF
length: 13; D: -; V: TRBV6-5; J: TRBJ2-1; CDR3: ASSKQVLTNNEQF
length: 12; D: -; V: TRBV5-6; J: TRBJ1-4; CDR3: ASSRTEVQEKLF
length: 13; D: TRBD1; V: TRBV9; J: TRBJ2-7; CDR3: ASSPKGTGTYEQY
length: 15; D: -; V: TRBV5-6; J: TRBJ1-2; CDR3: ASSLGAVLVAGYGYT
length: 12; D: TRBD1; V: TRBV7-2; J: TRBJ1-2; CDR3: ASSLPDRGGGYT
length: 14; D: -; V: TRBV11-2; J: TRBJ2-1; CDR3: ASSPIFRDSYNEQF
length: 13; D: TRBD1; V: TRBV9; J: TRBJ1-6; CDR3: ASRGTGDFNSPLH
length: 13; D: -; V: TRBV6-6; J: TRBJ1-5; CDR3: ASSFEQGGNQPQH
length: 11; D: -; V: TRBV7-9; J: TRBJ2-7; CDR3: ASSLEGGHEQY
length: 13; D: TRBD2; V: TRBV27; J: TRBJ2-3; CDR3: ASSPSGGAPDTQY
length: 11; D: -; V: TRBV6-6; J: -; CDR3: ASREDRIYEQY
length: 12; D: -; V: TRBV7-9; J: TRBJ1-1; CDR3: ASRRDGLNTEAF
length: 13; D: -; V: TRBV19; J: TRBJ1-5; CDR3: ASSLDRDLGKPQH
length: 14; D: -; V: TRBV7-9; J: TRBJ2-2; CDR3: ALLGGLPWDGGELF
length: 13; D: TRBD1; V: TRBV2; J: TRBJ2-3; CDR3: ASSPRLTGTDTQY
length: 15; D: TRBD1; V: TRBV7-7; J: TRBJ2-2; CDR3: ASSSNGQGARTGELF